This TCR beta chain was profiled in a study of shared clonotypes between healthy human individuals. Study-level findings and limits: Non-shared clonotypes showed lower generation probabilities than clonotypes common to all four donors.

In regard to this clone: Its matching antigen is unknown.

CDR1 and CDR2 from the germline V gene are MNHNS and SASEGT. This CDR3 region has 14 residues. V lost 1 base to trimming and J lost 2 bases, with 9 bases between them. Assay: immunoSEQ multiplex PCR; the TCRdb copy retains only in-frame clones and omits some. The table shows about 2.4 million clones, with roughly nine tenths occurring only once. Material for sequencing was naive CD4+ T cells sorted from blood. Described subset: CD45RA+ positively selected. This clonotype originated in a man aged 18-30 years in good health. The J gene is TRBJ2-7, the V gene TRBV6-1, with D uncertain. The CDR3 spells CASSEGWVAYEQYF. The CDR3 DNA follows: TGTGCCAGCAGTGAAGGGTGGGTGGCCTACGAGCAGTACTTC.